The 30 T cell receptor beta chains presented below share a single source sample, sequenced in a study of control samples from healthy donors and cancer patients. The method was immunoSEQ multiplex PCR; TCRdb's version includes in-frame clones alone and lacks a portion of them. The top ten clones hold 7.8% of a sample with around 120,000 clones, approximately 91% of them seen once. The material sequenced was blood. The receptors shown here come from a woman aged 18-29 years in good health.

V and J are TRBV30 and TRBJ2-7; D is unclear. Trimming left V 4 bases short and J 0 bases short, with 7 bases between. Germline V CDR1 and CDR2: GTSNPN, SVGIG (reference sequence). The CDR3 is made up of 12 amino acids. The CDR3 coding sequence is TGTGCCTGGAAGGTTGACTCCTACGAGCAGTACTTC. Protein: CAWKVDSYEQYF.

The chain links TRBV28 to TRBJ2-7; 7 bases are shared with TRBD2. The CDR3 loop spans 16 amino acids. The V gene's germline CDR1 is MDHEN and CDR2 SYDVKM. Unmatched junction bases numbered 9, after V lost 3 bases and J lost 1 base. The CDR3 is CASSLRSLADSYEQYF. The CDR3 DNA is TGTGCCAGCAGTTTGAGGAGTCTAGCGGATTCCTACGAGCAGTACTTC.

This clone came up once. The chain carries TRBV9 and TRBJ1-4; 9 bases line up with TRBD1. J gave up 8 bases and V 0 bases, and 5 bases lay outside the gene matches. The CDR3 spans 15 residues. Germline values: CDR1 SGDLS, CDR2 YYNGEE. The CDR3, as DNA: TGTGCCAGCAGCGTAGCTACAGGGGGCGAAGAAAAACTGTTTTTT. Residues: CASSVATGGEEKLFF.

The chain links TRBV2 to TRBJ2-1; 8 bases match TRBD1. The CDR3 has 14 residues. J lost 6 bases, V lost 5 bases, and 6 bases had no gene match. Germline CDR1 SNHLY, CDR2 FYNNEI. This CDR3 reads CASSRDRQSNEQFF. CDR3 DNA sequence: TGTGCCAGCAGTCGGGACAGGCAAAGCAATGAGCAGTTCTTC.

This clone has just one count. This rearrangement joins TRBV25-1 to TRBJ2-3, with TRBD1 identical over 7 bases. The CDR3 sequence is 13 residues long. With 8 bases clipped from V and 5 bases from J, the junction kept 7 bases outside the gene matches. Germline V CDR1 and CDR2: MGHDK, SYGVNS. The CDR3 here is CASRGTVLDTQYF. As DNA, the CDR3 is TGTGCCAGCCGAGGGACAGTCCTAGATACGCAGTATTTT.

The V call is TRBV19, the J call TRBJ1-4; 9 bases agree with TRBD1. Losses at the gene ends were 6 bases for V and 15 bases for J; bases not matched to a gene: 8. Germline V gene lookup returns CDR1 LNHDA and CDR2 SQIVND (reference sequence). This CDR3 spans 12 amino acids. In nucleotides, the CDR3 is TGTGCCAGTAGAGGCCCGGGACAGGGTATGTTTTTT. It encodes CASRGPGQGMFF.

The chain couples TRBV6-2 or TRBV6-3 to TRBJ2-7; 7 positions match TRBD1. The CDR3 has 15 amino acids. Germline V gives CDR1 MNHEY, CDR2 SVGEGT. The ends lost 2 bases at V and 5 bases at J; junction bases unmatched: 9. This CDR3 is CASSYVPGQSDEQYF. CDR3 in DNA: TGTGCCAGCAGTTACGTCCCGGGACAGTCCGACGAGCAGTACTTC.

The V gene is TRBV18, the J gene TRBJ2-5; 8 bases align to TRBD1. The germline CDR1 and CDR2 sequences are KGHSH and LQKENI. CDR3 length equals 16 residues. V gave up 6 bases and J gave up 4 bases; unmatched junction bases: 13. The CDR3 nucleotides read TGTGCCAGCTCCGATATTATACTACAGGGGGGAGAGACCCAGTACTTC. The encoded protein is CASSDIILQGGETQYF.

The chain carries TRBV29-1 and TRBJ2-7; 7 positions match TRBD1. Germline CDR1 is SQVTM and CDR2 is ANQGSEA. CDR3 size: 15 residues. V lost 1 base to trimming and J lost 2 bases; unmatched junction nucleotides: 8. In DNA, the CDR3 is TGCAGCGTTGAAGTGCGTCGCCAGGGGGCCTACGAGCAGTACTTC. Protein sequence: CSVEVRRQGAYEQYF.

This chain links TRBV4-1 with TRBJ2-3, with a tentative D call TRBD2 (6 bases). V lost 1 base, J lost 1 base, and 12 bases lay in between. The CDR3 is 16 amino acids. The germline V gene encodes CDR1 MGHRA and CDR2 YSYEKL. The CDR3 DNA reads as TGCGCCAGCAGCCAAGCGGAGGGTTCGGGCACAGATACGCAGTATTTT. Its protein product is CASSQAEGSGTDTQYF.

The V call is TRBV12-3 or TRBV12-4, the J call TRBJ2-5; 7 positions agree with TRBD2. The CDR3 loop spans 13 amino acids. Trimming took 3 bases from V and 5 from J; bases not matched to a gene: 3. The CDR3 loop is CASSLTSLETQYF. The CDR3 region has the DNA TGTGCCAGCAGTTTGACTAGCTTGGAGACCCAGTACTTC.

The chain's CDR3 is CASSHERDYYLTDTQYF. The CDR3 bases are TGTGCCAGCAGTCACGAACGGGACTACTATCTCACAGATACGCAGTATTTT. This chain uses TRBV27 with TRBJ2-3; 7 bases agree with TRBD2. Unmatched junction bases numbered 13, after V lost 5 bases and J lost 2 bases. The CDR3 spans 17 residues. Per the germline V gene, CDR1 is MNHEY and CDR2 is SMNVEV (reference sequence).

The table lists this clone with a count of one. The rearrangement links TRBV6-1 to TRBJ2-7; TRBD2 agrees at 8 bases. Germline CDR1 is MNHNS and CDR2 is SASEGT. This CDR3 has 15 residues. The V segment lost 2 bases and the J segment 2 bases; nucleotides outside the gene matches: 5. CDR3 sequence reads: CASSETSGDTYEQYF. The CDR3 region has the DNA TGTGCCAGCAGTGAAACTAGCGGAGACACCTACGAGCAGTACTTC.

Points on this clone: Germline is not matched at one junction end, which may reflect a read error. J is TRBJ1-2 and V is TRBV11-2; the match to TRBD1 covers 8 bases. CDR3 length: 15 amino acids. Per germline, CDR1 SGHAT and CDR2 FQNNGV. CDR3 in amino acids: CASSLGTGNNNGYTF. The CDR3 coding sequence is TGTGCCAGCAGCTTAGGGACAGGGAATAACAATGGCTACACCTTC.

V gene TRBV4-3 combines with J gene TRBJ2-1; 8 bases line up with TRBD2. The length of the CDR3 is 18 residues. J gave up 7 bases and V 0 bases, and 14 bases lay outside the gene matches. The germline V gene encodes CDR1 LGHNA and CDR2 YSLEER. Here the CDR3 reads CASSQDRGAGVSLNEQFF. Written as DNA, the CDR3 is TGCGCCAGCAGCCAAGATCGTGGAGCGGGAGTTAGTCTAAATGAGCAGTTCTTC.

The J gene is TRBJ1-1, the V gene TRBV7-2; TRBD1 agrees at 8 bases. Germline loops: CDR1 SGHTA, CDR2 FQGNSA. The CDR3 has 14 residues. J lost 11 bases, V lost 1 base, and 9 bases had no gene match. Here the CDR3 reads CASSLVDRDLVAFF. DNA of the CDR3: TGTGCCAGCAGCTTAGTGGACAGGGACTTGGTGGCTTTCTTT.

The rearrangement links TRBV7-2 to TRBJ2-5; D possibly matches TRBD1 or TRBD2 (5 bases each). The V gene's germline CDR1 is SGHTA and CDR2 FQGNSA. Trimming removed 1 base at V and 4 bases at J, with 16 bases between. The length of the CDR3 is 16 residues. The CDR3: CASSLGSYMGRETQYF. In DNA, the CDR3 is TGTGCCAGCAGCTTAGGTTCCTATATGGGACGAGAGACCCAGTACTTC.

This clone was picked up a small number of times. The chain has TRBV7-9 and TRBJ2-1; TRBD2 agrees at 7 bases. Germline values: CDR1 SEHNR, CDR2 FQNEAQ (reference sequence). The CDR3 length is 14 residues. Trimming took 2 bases from V and 5 from J; bases not matched to a gene: 3. As DNA, the CDR3 is TGTGCCAGCAGCTTAAGCGGGACGAACAATGAGCAGTTCTTC. Its translation: CASSLSGTNNEQFF.

CDR3 DNA: TGTGCCAGCAGCCCCGTCGGACAGTCCATCCCCTCTGGGGCCAACGTCCTGACTTTC. Its translation: CASSPVGQSIPSGANVLTF. The chain carries TRBV6-4 and TRBJ2-6; D might be TRBD1 (6 bases). V was shortened by 6 bases and J by 0 bases, with 21 bases between the two germline ends. The germline V gene has CDR1 MRHNA and CDR2 SNTAGT. This CDR3 is 19 amino acids long.

This chain joins TRBV7-2 and TRBJ2-6; D is perhaps TRBD1 (5 bases). Germline V lookup: CDR1 SGHTA, CDR2 FQGNSA. Trimming took off 6 bases at V and 0 bases at J, with 12 bases between the two ends. The CDR3 sequence is 16 residues long. CDR3 sequence: CASSTTGASGANVLTF. The CDR3 nucleotides are TGTGCCAGCAGTACTACAGGTGCCTCTGGGGCCAACGTCCTGACTTTC.

This rearrangement joins TRBV7-6 to TRBJ2-2; D gene ambiguous. The germline gives CDR1 SGHVS, CDR2 FNYEAQ. CDR3 length: 15 amino acids. The V end was cut by 2 bases, the J end by 5 bases, with 12 bases between. The CDR3 DNA sequence: TGTGCCAGCAGCTTAAACGGCTTTGTTACCGGGGAGCTGTTTTTT. Protein product: CASSLNGFVTGELFF.

V and J are TRBV30 and TRBJ2-3; TRBD2 is a possible D gene (7 bases). Trimming took 5 bases from V and 3 from J, leaving 15 bases between them. CDR1 and CDR2 from the germline V gene are GTSNPN and SVGIG (reference sequence). There are 14 residues in the CDR3. The CDR3: CAWSRGARTDTQYF. Written as DNA, the CDR3 is TGTGCCTGGTCCCGGGGGGCGCGGACAGATACGCAGTATTTT.

The chain carries TRBV21-1 and TRBJ2-1; TRBD2 is taken as the D call from the table, unchecked against the DNA. TRBV21-1 is reported as a pseudogene. The CDR3 runs to 15 residues. The CDR3 bases are TGTGGCGACCAACGGGGGACCATTTTTTACAATGAGCAGTTCTTC. Protein: CGDQRGTIFYNEQFF.

The chain combines TRBV28 with TRBJ1-2, with D perhaps TRBD1 (5 bases). Trimming pared 8 bases from V and 7 bases from J, leaving 14 bases between. Germline assignment: CDR1 MDHEN and CDR2 SYDVKM. This CDR3 spans 12 amino acids. CDR3 residues: CASWGLLGGYTF. In DNA form, the CDR3 reads TGTGCCAGCTGGGGACTCCTTGGTGGCTACACCTTC.

The gene calls are TRBV6-2 or TRBV6-3 and TRBJ1-1, with TRBD1 identical over 8 bases. The CDR3 is 16 residues long. The junction had 13 bases not matched to a gene; V was cut back by 6 bases and J by 4 bases. The V gene's germline CDR1 is MNHEY and CDR2 SVGEGT. The CDR3 is CASSSTARGQGTEAFF. As DNA, the CDR3 is TGTGCCAGCAGCTCCACCGCCCGCGGACAGGGCACTGAAGCTTTCTTT.

This clone occurred a few times. The chain is built from TRBV2 and TRBJ1-5; D not certain. The CDR3 length is 13 residues. V lost 4 bases to trimming and J lost 4 bases, with 8 bases between them. Germline CDR1 reads SNHLY; CDR2 reads FYNNEI. CDR3 in DNA: TGTGCCAGCAGTGCGGGCAAGAATCAGCCCCAGCATTTT. Protein: CASSAGKNQPQHF.

The rearrangement links TRBV23-1 to TRBJ2-7; TRBD2 is a possible D gene (6 bases). TRBV23-1 is reported as an ORF; its role is uncertain. Trimming pared 1 base from V and 2 bases from J, leaving 12 bases between. This CDR3 comprises 15 residues. The CDR3 reads CASSQWEVKAYEQYF. CDR3 sequence (DNA): TGCGCCAGCAGTCAATGGGAGGTTAAAGCCTACGAGCAGTACTTC.

In this sample, this clone turned up once. The chain carries TRBV14 and TRBJ1-3; D not resolved. The germline gives CDR1 SGHDN, CDR2 FVKESK. V lost 1 base and J lost 2, with 18 bases in between. The CDR3 length is 18 residues. CDR3 coding DNA: TGTGCCAGCAGCCAAGGCGGCAGCAGAAATCGTCCTGGAAACACCATATATTTT. This gives the protein CASSQGGSRNRPGNTIYF.

J is TRBJ1-3 and V is TRBV2; 8 bases are a match to TRBD1. Germline trimming cut 6 bases from V and 7 bases from J; bases unmatched to any gene: 14. The CDR3 totals 16 residues. In germline, CDR1 is SNHLY, CDR2 FYNNEI. This CDR3 is CASRQLQGATVNTIYF. The CDR3 nucleotides are TGTGCCAGCAGACAACTTCAGGGGGCCACGGTCAACACCATATATTTT.

This sequence joins TRBV13 and TRBJ1-3; the match to TRBD1 covers 8 bases. With V trimmed by 5 bases and J by 0 bases, 6 bases remained unmatched. This CDR3 comprises 16 residues. Germline V lookup: CDR1 PRHDT, CDR2 FYEKMQ (reference sequence). The CDR3 region is CASSSYRGYSGNTIYF. CDR3 DNA sequence: TGTGCCAGCAGCAGTTACAGGGGGTACTCTGGAAACACCATATATTTT.